The 6 T cell receptor beta chains presented below share a single source sample, sequenced in a study of cytomegalovirus exposure and HLA in healthy donors. Primers for the PCR totalled 60 Vbeta and 13 Jbeta. Method: immunoSEQ multiplex PCR; TCRdb's copy keeps in-frame clones and lacks some. The table records roughly 110,000 clones, about 81% of them present only once. Material for sequencing was PBMCs. These TCRs come from a man aged 25-45 years in good health and CMV-seropositive.

The chain joins TRBV30 to TRBJ2-5; possibly TRBD2 for D (7 bases). This CDR3 is 13 amino acids long. The V gene lost 4 bases and the J gene lost 3 bases, with 12 bases spanning the gap. The germline CDR1 and CDR2 sequences are GTSNPN and SVGIG (reference sequence). The CDR3 DNA reads TGTGCCTGGATAGGGGGGGCTAAAGAGACCCAGTACTTC. It yields the protein CAWIGGAKETQYF.

This clone occurred a few times. V usage is TRBV29-1 and J usage is TRBJ1-2; possible D gene TRBD1, 5 bases. The germline gives CDR1 SQVTM, CDR2 ANQGSEA. The CDR3 length is 12 residues. Trimming cost V 8 bases and J 8 bases, with 18 bases left between them. Written as DNA, the CDR3 is TGCAGCTTTCGGATGTCAGGGCGCGGCTACACCTTC. Translation: CSFRMSGRGYTF.

This chain connects TRBV11-2 to TRBJ2-2; 8 bases map to TRBD1. The CDR3 is 16 amino acids. Germline CDR1 is SGHAT and CDR2 is FQNNGV. V dropped 6 bases and J dropped 4; count of bases not matched to a gene: 10. The CDR3 reads CASRPTGQGLTGELFF. DNA for the CDR3: TGTGCCAGCAGACCCACCGGACAGGGACTCACCGGGGAGCTGTTTTTT.

The V gene is TRBV5-1, the J gene TRBJ1-1, with D possibly being TRBD1 (6 bases). From germline, CDR1 is SGHRS and CDR2 YFSETQ. V was pared by 1 base and J by 6 bases, with 10 bases between. CDR3 length equals 13 residues. The CDR3 loop is CASSLTGNPEAFF. The CDR3 DNA reads TGCGCCAGCAGCTTGACAGGGAATCCTGAAGCTTTCTTT.

The chain employs TRBV4-2 and TRBJ2-5, with 10 bases aligning to TRBD2. V dropped 1 base and J dropped 4; count of bases not matched to a gene: 6. The CDR3 totals 16 residues. The germline V gene has CDR1 LGHNA and CDR2 YNFKEQ. CDR3 sequence reads: CASSQALAGFGETQYF. Written as DNA, the CDR3 is TGTGCCAGCAGCCAAGCACTAGCGGGGTTTGGAGAGACCCAGTACTTC.

The gene calls are TRBV4-1 and TRBJ2-5, with D possibly matching TRBD1 (6 bases). Trimming stripped 1 base from V and 1 base from J, with 13 bases between. Germline CDR1 and CDR2: MGHRA and YSYEKL. This CDR3 comprises 16 residues. The CDR3 loop is CASSQGGQPGQETQYF. The DNA of the CDR3 is TGCGCCAGCAGCCAAGGAGGACAGCCGGGCCAAGAGACCCAGTACTTC.